The source of this T cell receptor beta chain is a study of shared clonotypes between healthy human individuals. Across the study: Each donor contributed plates that comprised three CD4 naive, three CD4 memory, two CD8 naive and one CD8 memory.

Regarding the study as a whole: Sharing across four donors was highest in naive CD4 (roughly 5%) and lowest in memory CD8 (around 0.4%). Naive subsets typically showed greater estimated richness than memory subsets.

As originally analysed: Filtering was not the same, since immunoSEQ gave junction-only sequences without quality scores. TCRdb's copy holds only in-frame clones and misses some; the assay was immunoSEQ multiplex PCR. The V and J calls and the clone size are those of that table, but D and trimming were determined from the DNA. The sample has approximately 1.5 million clones, approximately 98.5% seen once. In the case of this clone: Its antigen remains unidentified.

Between the trimmed V and J ends, which lost 4 bases and 5 bases, there was a span of 24 bases. Per the germline V gene, CDR1 is SGHRS and CDR2 is YFSETQ. The length of the CDR3 is 17 residues. The chain is built from TRBV5-1 and TRBJ1-2; D might be TRBD1 (6 bases). The sample comprised naive CD4+ T cells sorted from blood. Subset defined: CD45RA+ positively selected. The TCR sequence derives from a man aged 25 to 40 in good health. The CDR3 reads CASSLEPRGPAMYGYTF. In DNA, the CDR3 is TGCGCCAGCAGCCTAGAGCCCAGGGGACCAGCTATGTATGGCTACACCTTC.